The rows below give T cell receptor beta chains drawn from one sample of a study of PD-L1 blockade in urothelial cancer. Here immunoSEQ multiplex PCR was the method, and the copy in TCRdb shows in-frame clones only, minus some. There are tens of thousands of clones in the sample; 60% to 85% occur only once, and less than 11% lies in the top ten. The starting material was PBMCs, obtained around atezolizumab (anti-PD-L1) treatment. All receptors derive from a man aged 65 to 79 with urothelial cancer. Both conserved end residues are part of each CDR3. Each record gives: J gene, D gene, clone size, V gene, CDR3 DNA, CDR3 protein. D genes are given only for firm matches. Only part of the rows carry a size: once, few, many, or a class if the clone is expanded.

j_call: TRBJ2-7; d_call: TRBD1; clone_size: once; v_call: TRBV5-5; cdr3_nt: TGTGCCAGCAAGGTCAGGGGGATGGGTGAGCAGTACTTC; cdr3_aa: CASKVRGMGEQYF
j_call: TRBJ2-1; d_call: TRBD2; clone_size: NA; v_call: TRBV19; cdr3_nt: TGTGCCAGTAGTATCGTGCTAGCGGAAAGCTCCTACAATGAGCAGTTCTTC; cdr3_aa: CASSIVLAESSYNEQFF
j_call: TRBJ2-2; d_call: NA; clone_size: NA; v_call: TRBV19; cdr3_nt: TGTGCCAGTAGTATAGCGACAGATCTGAGCGGGGAGCTGTTTTTT; cdr3_aa: CASSIATDLSGELFF
j_call: TRBJ1-1; d_call: TRBD1; clone_size: NA; v_call: TRBV28; cdr3_nt: TGTGCCAGCAACTTGGGACAGTACACTGAAGCTTTCTTT; cdr3_aa: CASNLGQYTEAFF
j_call: TRBJ1-5; d_call: TRBD1; clone_size: NA; v_call: TRBV30; cdr3_nt: TGTGCCTGGAGGCCCGGGACAGGGCTAAGCAATCAGCCCCAGCATTTT; cdr3_aa: CAWRPGTGLSNQPQHF
j_call: TRBJ1-1; d_call: NA; clone_size: few; v_call: TRBV10-1; cdr3_nt: TGCGCCAGCAGTGAGGGCAGGGGGAACACTGAAGCTTTCTTT; cdr3_aa: CASSEGRGNTEAFF
j_call: TRBJ2-1; d_call: TRBD2; clone_size: NA; v_call: TRBV19; cdr3_nt: TGTGCCAGTAGTATTAGCGGGACAAGTTCCCATGAGCAGTTCTTC; cdr3_aa: CASSISGTSSHEQFF
j_call: TRBJ2-1; d_call: TRBD2; clone_size: NA; v_call: TRBV27; cdr3_nt: TGTGCCAGCAGTACTAGCGGGTATCCCAATGAGCAGTTCTTC; cdr3_aa: CASSTSGYPNEQFF
j_call: TRBJ2-2; d_call: TRBD1; clone_size: NA; v_call: TRBV11-3; cdr3_nt: TGTGCCAGCAGCTTGACAGGGCCCGGGGAGCTGTTTTTT; cdr3_aa: CASSLTGPGELFF
j_call: TRBJ2-1; d_call: NA; clone_size: NA; v_call: TRBV9; cdr3_nt: TGTGCCAGCAGCGTAGGGATCGGGGAGCAGTTCTTC; cdr3_aa: CASSVGIGEQFF
j_call: TRBJ1-5; d_call: TRBD1; clone_size: NA; v_call: TRBV9; cdr3_nt: TGTGCCAGCAGCGCAGAGGACGGACAGGTGAATCAGCCCCAGCATTTT; cdr3_aa: CASSAEDGQVNQPQHF
j_call: TRBJ2-7; d_call: NA; clone_size: NA; v_call: TRBV9; cdr3_nt: TGTGCCAGCAGCGTCGGTCTTCGCACTTTGCACTTC; cdr3_aa: CASSVGLRTLHF
j_call: TRBJ2-6; d_call: NA; clone_size: NA; v_call: TRBV10-3; cdr3_nt: TGTGCCATCAGTGACCCCGGGGATTCTGGGGCCAACGTCCTGACTTTC; cdr3_aa: CAISDPGDSGANVLTF
j_call: TRBJ2-7; d_call: NA; clone_size: NA; v_call: TRBV11-2; cdr3_nt: TGTGCCAGCAGCTTATCAGATCGAGGGCATAGAAACGAGCAGTACTTC; cdr3_aa: CASSLSDRGHRNEQYF